This TCR beta chain was recorded in a study of PD-1 blockade in classical Hodgkin lymphoma. Study context: Each patient was given nivolumab 3 mg/kg through a vein every 2 weeks.

Brentuximab vedotin exposure varied among the patients, all of whom had relapsed after autologous stem cell transplantation. Findings and limits, study-wide: Baseline TCR diversity was reportedly lower in newly diagnosed patients than in healthy donors. It was reported as lower still in relapsed/refractory patients.

TCRdb's copy holds only in-frame clones and misses some; the assay was immunoSEQ multiplex PCR. The sample holds about 15,000 clones, approximately 86% seen once. In regard to this clone: Its matching antigen is unknown.

This receptor was obtained from a human donor with classical Hodgkin lymphoma. The source material was peripheral blood mononuclear cells (PBMCs), sampled at baseline.

CDR3 in DNA: TGTGCCAGCAGCTCCTGGGCCACAACTAATGAAAAACTGTTTTTT. Its translation: CASSSWATTNEKLFF. The chain couples TRBV7-8 to TRBJ1-4; no clear D gene. Deletions cut 4 bases from V and 0 bases from J, with 9 bases between. This CDR3 comprises 15 residues. CDR1 and CDR2 (germline): SGHVS, FQNEAQ.